This entry features one TCR beta chain sequence. The library came from three nested PCR rounds adapted from ARM-PCR protocols. TCRdb re-derived calls from the multiplex PCR reads in MiXCR, one entry per CDR3 protein. The sample has 100,000 or so distinct CDR3 sequences, 80% seen once; the top ten hold less than 40%. The germline V gene encodes CDR1 DFQATT and CDR2 SNEGSKA (reference sequence). V lost 3 bases, J lost 8 bases, and 13 bases lay in between. The CDR3 covers 13 residues. No cell sorting was done before RNA was extracted from the tissue. More than 3 cm separated this lung sample from the edge of the tumor. This record belongs to a study of tumor and adjacent non-tumor tissue in lung cancer.

Sequencing was done on a sample of distant non-tumor lung tissue. The rearrangement links TRBV20-1 to TRBJ1-4; D gene ambiguous. This TCR derives from a man between 60 and 70 years old with small cell lung cancer. The CDR3: CSASSEASEKLFF. CDR3 bases: TGCAGTGCTAGCAGTGAGGCGAGCGAAAAACTGTTTTTT.